These 6 T cell receptor beta chains originate from one sample sequenced in a study of regulatory T cells in long-lasting Graves disease. As for time point: newly diagnosed GD, antithyroid drugs for less than 3 months. The authors made the TCR library using RNA they extracted from PBMCs. Construction of the TCR beta libraries employed iRepertoire HTBI primers in conjunction with Arm-PCR of CDR3 regions. TCRdb called the multiplex PCR reads again in MiXCR, with one record for every CDR3 protein. The sample consists of 400,000 to 450,000 distinct CDR3 sequences, about 16% of them appearing once. This sample was shared with a second study, whose subject was T cells in Graves' hyperthyroidism and ophthalmopathy.

Here the sequenced sample was peripheral blood mononuclear cells (PBMCs), taken at new diagnosis, from a patient treated with antithyroid drugs. Receptors were obtained from a woman aged 30 to 39 with Graves disease.

This clonotype came up a few times. This chain links TRBV25-1 with TRBJ2-3; D is perhaps TRBD2 (6 bases). Trimming cost V 2 bases and J 4 bases, with 22 bases left between them. The CDR3 totals 18 residues. Germline values: CDR1 MGHDK, CDR2 SYGVNS. CDR3 sequence (DNA): TGTGCCAGCAGTGAAAGGGAGTGGGACTCCTACGTCCCAGATACGCAGTATTTT. The encoded protein is CASSEREWDSYVPDTQYF. The complete variable domain, with remaining parts taken from reference TRBV25-1 and TRBJ2-3, reads EADIYQTPRYLVIGTGKKITLECSQTMGHDKMYWYQQDPGMELHLIHYSYGVNSTEKGDLSSESTVSRIRTEHFPLTLESARPSHTSQYLCASSEREWDSYVPDTQYFGPGTRLTVL.

This clonotype was found many times. V gene TRBV18 combines with J gene TRBJ2-5; D tentatively fits TRBD1 or TRBD2 (5 bases each). CDR1 is KGHSH and CDR2 is LQKENI in the germline V gene. This CDR3 spans 12 amino acids. Trimming shortened V by 3 bases and J by 3 bases, and 5 bases separated the two germline ends. The CDR3: CASSPGEETQYF. The CDR3 nucleotides read TGTGCCAGCTCACCGGGGGAAGAGACCCAGTACTTC.

This clonotype was observed a few times. With a far larger clone one base away, a read error is the likely cause. This chain links TRBV11-2 with TRBJ2-3; D may correspond to TRBD1 or TRBD2 (5 bases each). The J call may not be correct, given that the DNA end is closer to TRBJ2-7. CDR3 length equals 14 residues. From germline, CDR1 is SGHAT and CDR2 FQNNGV. For the CDR3, the DNA is TGTGCCAGCAGCTTAGTTGGGACCGCTTACGGGCAGTACTTC. Its protein product is CASSLVGTAYGQYF.

This clonotype appeared many times. V is TRBV5-1 and J is TRBJ2-7, with TRBD2 matching over 9 bases. Germline V gene sequence: CDR1 SGHRS, CDR2 YFSETQ. CDR3 length equals 14 residues. The V segment lost 5 bases and the J segment 5 bases; nucleotides outside the gene matches: 8. Here the CDR3 DNA reads TGCGCCAGCAGTGCGGGAGGGCCTAACCACGAGCAGTACTTC. It is translated as CASSAGGPNHEQYF.

This clonotype was seen at least ten times. The chain links TRBV11-1 to TRBJ2-5; D may be TRBD1 or TRBD2 (5 bases each). Germline V gene data show CDR1 as SGHAT and CDR2 as FQDESV (reference sequence). Trimming left V 3 bases short and J 9 bases short, with 14 bases between. There are 13 residues in the CDR3. CDR3 bases: TGTGCCAGCAGCTTTACGGGGACGGTGGCCCAGTACTTC. Amino acid sequence: CASSFTGTVAQYF.

This clonotype was recorded at least ten times. The chain combines TRBV15 with TRBJ1-6, with D possibly being TRBD1 (6 bases). Germline CDR1 is LNHNV and CDR2 is YYDKDF (reference sequence). The length of the CDR3 is 13 residues. Trimming cost V 0 bases and J 13 bases, with 10 bases left between them. DNA for the CDR3: TGTGCCACCAGCAGAGACCGGGGACACCCCCTCCACTTT. It is translated as CATSRDRGHPLHF.